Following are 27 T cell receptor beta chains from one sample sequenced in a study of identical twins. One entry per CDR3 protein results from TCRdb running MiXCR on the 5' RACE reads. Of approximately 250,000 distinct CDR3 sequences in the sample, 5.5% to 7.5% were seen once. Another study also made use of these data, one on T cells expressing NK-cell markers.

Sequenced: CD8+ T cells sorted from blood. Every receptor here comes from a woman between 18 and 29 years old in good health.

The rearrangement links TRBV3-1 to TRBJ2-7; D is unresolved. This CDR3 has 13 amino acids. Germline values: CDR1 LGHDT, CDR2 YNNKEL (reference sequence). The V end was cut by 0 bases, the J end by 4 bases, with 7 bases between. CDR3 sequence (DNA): TGTGCCAGCAGCCAAGACTCTGGGTACGAGCAGTACTTC. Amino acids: CASSQDSGYEQYF.

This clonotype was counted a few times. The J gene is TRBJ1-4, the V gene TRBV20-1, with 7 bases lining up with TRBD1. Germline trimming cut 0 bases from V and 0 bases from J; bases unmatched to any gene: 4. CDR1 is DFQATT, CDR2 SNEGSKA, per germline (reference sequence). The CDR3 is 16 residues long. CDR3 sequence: CSARDPQGTTNEKLFF. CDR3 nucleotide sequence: TGCAGTGCTAGAGACCCACAGGGGACAACTAATGAAAAACTGTTTTTT.

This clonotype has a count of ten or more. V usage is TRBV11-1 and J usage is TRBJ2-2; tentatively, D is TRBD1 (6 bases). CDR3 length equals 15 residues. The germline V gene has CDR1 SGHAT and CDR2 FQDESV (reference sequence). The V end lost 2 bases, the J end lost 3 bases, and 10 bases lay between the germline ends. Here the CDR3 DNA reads TGTGCCAGCAGCTTAAGGGGGATTGACACCGGGGAGCTGTTTTTT. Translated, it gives CASSLRGIDTGELFF.

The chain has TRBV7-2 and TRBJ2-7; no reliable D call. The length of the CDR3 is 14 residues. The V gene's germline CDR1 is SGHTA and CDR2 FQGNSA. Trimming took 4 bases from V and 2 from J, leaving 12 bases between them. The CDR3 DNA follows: TGTGCCAGCAGCTCTAAAGAGGTCCCCTACGAGCAGTACTTC. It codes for CASSSKEVPYEQYF.

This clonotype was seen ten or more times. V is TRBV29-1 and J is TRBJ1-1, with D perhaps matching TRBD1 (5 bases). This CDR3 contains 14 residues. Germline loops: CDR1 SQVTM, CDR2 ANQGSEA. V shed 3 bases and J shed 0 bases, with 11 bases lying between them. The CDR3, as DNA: TGCAGCGTTGAGCCGGGACGGATGAACACTGAAGCTTTCTTT. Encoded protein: CSVEPGRMNTEAFF.

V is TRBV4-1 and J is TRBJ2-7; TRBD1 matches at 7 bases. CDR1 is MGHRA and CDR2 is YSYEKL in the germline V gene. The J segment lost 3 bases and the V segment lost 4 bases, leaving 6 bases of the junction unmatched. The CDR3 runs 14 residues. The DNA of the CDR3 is TGCGCCAGCAGCCTCCGGGACAGCAACTACGAGCAGTACTTC. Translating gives CASSLRDSNYEQYF.

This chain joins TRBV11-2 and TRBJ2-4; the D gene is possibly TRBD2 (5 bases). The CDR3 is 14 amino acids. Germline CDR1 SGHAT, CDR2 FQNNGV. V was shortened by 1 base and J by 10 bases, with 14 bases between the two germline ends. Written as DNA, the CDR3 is TGTGCCAGCAGCTTAGTTCGGGCGAGGGATATTCAGTACTTC. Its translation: CASSLVRARDIQYF.

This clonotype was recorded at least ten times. CDR3 sequence reads: CASSNSYEQYF. The CDR3 nucleotides read TGTGCCAGCAGTAACTCCTACGAGCAGTACTTC. This chain uses TRBV12-3 or TRBV12-4 with TRBJ2-7; D is undetermined. This CDR3 comprises 11 residues. Trimming removed 5 bases from V and 0 bases from J, with 2 bases in between.

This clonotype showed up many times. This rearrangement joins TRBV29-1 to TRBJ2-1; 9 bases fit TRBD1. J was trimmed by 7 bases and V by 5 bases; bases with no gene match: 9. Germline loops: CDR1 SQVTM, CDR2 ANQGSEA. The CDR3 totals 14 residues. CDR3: CSVHIRDRENEQFF. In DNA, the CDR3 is TGCAGCGTTCACATCCGGGACAGGGAGAATGAGCAGTTCTTC.

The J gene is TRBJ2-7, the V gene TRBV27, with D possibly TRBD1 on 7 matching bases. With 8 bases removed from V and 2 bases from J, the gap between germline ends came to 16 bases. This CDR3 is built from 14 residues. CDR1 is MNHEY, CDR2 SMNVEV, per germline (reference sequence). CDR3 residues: CASAPTGRPYEQYF. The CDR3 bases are TGTGCCAGCGCCCCGACAGGGAGGCCCTACGAGCAGTACTTC.

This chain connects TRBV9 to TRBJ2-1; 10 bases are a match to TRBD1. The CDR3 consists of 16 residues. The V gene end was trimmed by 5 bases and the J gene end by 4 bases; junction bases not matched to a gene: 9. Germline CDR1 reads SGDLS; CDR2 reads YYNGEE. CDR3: CASSPNEGQGYNEQFF. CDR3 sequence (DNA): TGTGCCAGCAGTCCTAACGAGGGACAGGGGTACAATGAGCAGTTCTTC.

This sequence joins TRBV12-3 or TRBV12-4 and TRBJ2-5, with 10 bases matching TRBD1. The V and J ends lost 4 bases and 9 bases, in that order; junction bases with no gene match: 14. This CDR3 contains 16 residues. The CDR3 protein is CASSSSIAGTGVAQYF. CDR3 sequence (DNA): TGTGCCAGCAGTTCCTCCATCGCCGGGACAGGGGTTGCCCAGTACTTC.

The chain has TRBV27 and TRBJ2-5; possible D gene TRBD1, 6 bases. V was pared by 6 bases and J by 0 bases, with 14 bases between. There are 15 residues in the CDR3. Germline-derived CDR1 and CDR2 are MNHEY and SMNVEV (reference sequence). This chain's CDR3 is CASSRGGRYQETQYF. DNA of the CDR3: TGTGCCAGCAGCCGAGGGGGACGGTACCAAGAGACCCAGTACTTC.

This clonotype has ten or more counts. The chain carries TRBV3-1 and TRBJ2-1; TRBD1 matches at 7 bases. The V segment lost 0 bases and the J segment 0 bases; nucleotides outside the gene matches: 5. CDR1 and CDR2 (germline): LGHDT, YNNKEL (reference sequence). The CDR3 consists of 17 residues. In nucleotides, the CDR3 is TGTGCCAGCAGCCAAGACACCGGGACAGTCTCCTACAATGAGCAGTTCTTC. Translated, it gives CASSQDTGTVSYNEQFF.

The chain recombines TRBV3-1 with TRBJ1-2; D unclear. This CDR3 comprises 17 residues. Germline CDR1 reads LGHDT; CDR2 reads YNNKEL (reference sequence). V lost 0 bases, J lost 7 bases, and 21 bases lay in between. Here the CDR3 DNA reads TGTGCCAGCAGCCAAGAGGACCGGCGGGAGCCGGCACTTGGCTACACCTTC. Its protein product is CASSQEDRREPALGYTF.

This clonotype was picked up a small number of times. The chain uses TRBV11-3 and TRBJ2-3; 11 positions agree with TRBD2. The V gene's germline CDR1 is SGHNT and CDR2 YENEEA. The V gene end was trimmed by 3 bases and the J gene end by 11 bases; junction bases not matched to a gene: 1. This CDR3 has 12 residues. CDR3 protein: CASSFGLAGQYF. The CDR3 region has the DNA TGTGCCAGCAGCTTCGGACTAGCGGGGCAGTATTTT.

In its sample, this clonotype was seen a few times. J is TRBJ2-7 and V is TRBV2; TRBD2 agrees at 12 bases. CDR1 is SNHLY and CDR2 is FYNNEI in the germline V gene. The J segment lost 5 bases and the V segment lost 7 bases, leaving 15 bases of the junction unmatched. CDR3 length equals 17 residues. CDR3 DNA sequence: TGTGCCAGCAACCCCCGAGGAACTAGCGGGAGGAACGACGAGCAGTACTTC. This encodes CASNPRGTSGRNDEQYF. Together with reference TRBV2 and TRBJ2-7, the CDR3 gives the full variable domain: EPEVTQTPSHQVTQMGQEVILRCVPISNHLYFYWYRQILGQKVEFLVSFYNNEISEKSEIFDDQFSVERPDGSNFTLKIRSTKLEDSAMYFCASNPRGTSGRNDEQYFGPGTRLTVT.

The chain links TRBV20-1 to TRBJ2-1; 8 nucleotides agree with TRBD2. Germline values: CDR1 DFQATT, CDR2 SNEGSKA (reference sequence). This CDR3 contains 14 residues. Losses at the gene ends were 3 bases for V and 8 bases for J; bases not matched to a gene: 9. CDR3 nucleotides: TGCAGTGCTAGGAACCCCGGGACTAGATATGAGCAGTTCTTC. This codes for CSARNPGTRYEQFF.

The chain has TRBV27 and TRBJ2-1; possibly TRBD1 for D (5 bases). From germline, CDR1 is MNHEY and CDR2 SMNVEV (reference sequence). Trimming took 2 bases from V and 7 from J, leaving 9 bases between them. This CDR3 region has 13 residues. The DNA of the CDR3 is TGTGCCAGCAGTTTAAGGGGCGAAAATGAGCAGTTCTTC. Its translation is CASSLRGENEQFF.

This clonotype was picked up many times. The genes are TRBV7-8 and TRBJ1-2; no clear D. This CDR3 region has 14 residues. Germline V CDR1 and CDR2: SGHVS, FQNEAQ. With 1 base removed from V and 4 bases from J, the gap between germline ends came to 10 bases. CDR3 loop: CASSLEGLTYGYTF. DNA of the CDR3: TGTGCCAGCAGCTTAGAGGGCCTCACCTATGGCTACACCTTC.

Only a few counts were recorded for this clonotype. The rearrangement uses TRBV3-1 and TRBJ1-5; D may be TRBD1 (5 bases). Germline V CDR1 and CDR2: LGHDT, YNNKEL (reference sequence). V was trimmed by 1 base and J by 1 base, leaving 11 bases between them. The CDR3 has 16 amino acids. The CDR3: CASSQGPGVSNQPQHF. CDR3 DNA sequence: TGTGCCAGCAGCCAAGGACCGGGGGTCAGCAATCAGCCCCAGCATTTT. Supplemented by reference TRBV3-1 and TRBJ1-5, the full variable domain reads DTAVSQTPKYLVTQMGNDKSIKCEQNLGHDTMYWYKQDSKKFLKIMFSYNNKELIINETVPNRFSPKSPDKAHLNLHINSLELGDSAVYFCASSQGPGVSNQPQHFGDGTRLSIL.

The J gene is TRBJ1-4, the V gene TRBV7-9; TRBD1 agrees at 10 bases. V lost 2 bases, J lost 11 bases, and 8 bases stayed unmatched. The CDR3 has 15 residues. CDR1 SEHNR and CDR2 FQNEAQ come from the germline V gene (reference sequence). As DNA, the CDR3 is TGTGCCAGCAGCTTATCGGACAGGGGGGCGAGGAAACTGTTTTTT. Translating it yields CASSLSDRGARKLFF.

The CDR3 DNA follows: TGTGCCAGCAGCACGGGACAGGAACTGTTTTTT. Encoded protein: CASSTGQELFF. This rearrangement joins TRBV11-2 to TRBJ1-4; 8 bases are a match to TRBD1. The germline V gene encodes CDR1 SGHAT and CDR2 FQNNGV. This CDR3 contains 11 residues. The junction had 2 bases not matched to a gene; V was cut back by 5 bases and J by 12 bases. Variable domain in full (rest from reference TRBV11-2 and TRBJ1-4): EAGVAQSPRYKIIEKRQSVAFWCNPISGHATLYWYQQILGQGPKLLIQFQNNGVVDDSQLPKDRFSAERLKGVDSTLKIQPAKLEDSAVYLCASSTGQELFFGSGTQLSVL.

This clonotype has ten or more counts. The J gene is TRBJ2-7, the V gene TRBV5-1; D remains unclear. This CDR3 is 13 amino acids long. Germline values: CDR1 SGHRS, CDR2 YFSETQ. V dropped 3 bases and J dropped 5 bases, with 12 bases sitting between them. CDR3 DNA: TGCGCCAGCAGCTGGCTAGGATTAGACGAGCAGTACTTC. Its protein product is CASSWLGLDEQYF.

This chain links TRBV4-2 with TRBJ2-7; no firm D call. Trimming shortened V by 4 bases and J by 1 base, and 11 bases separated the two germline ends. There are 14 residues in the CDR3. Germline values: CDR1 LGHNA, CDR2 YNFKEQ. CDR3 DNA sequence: TGTGCCAGCAGCCCTGCGGCGGATTCCTACGAGCAGTACTTC. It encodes CASSPAADSYEQYF.

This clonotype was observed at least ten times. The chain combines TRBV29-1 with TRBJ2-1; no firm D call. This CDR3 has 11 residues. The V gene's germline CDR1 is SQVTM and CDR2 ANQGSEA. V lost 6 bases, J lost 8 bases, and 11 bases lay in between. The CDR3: CSVGLQDEQFF. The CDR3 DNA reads TGCAGCGTAGGTTTGCAGGATGAGCAGTTCTTC.

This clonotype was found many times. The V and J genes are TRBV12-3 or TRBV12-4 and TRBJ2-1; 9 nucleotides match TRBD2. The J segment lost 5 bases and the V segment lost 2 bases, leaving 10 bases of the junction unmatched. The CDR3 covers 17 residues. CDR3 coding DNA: TGTGCCAGCAGTTTAACCAGCGGGGGGAGATTTGACAATGAGCAGTTCTTC. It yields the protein CASSLTSGGRFDNEQFF.